A selection of T cell receptor beta chains follows, all from one sample in a study of OX40 agonist ivuxolimab in advanced cancers. Clones were read by immunoSEQ multiplex PCR, and TCRdb kept only the in-frame ones, dropping some. The sample lists tens of thousands of clones, 70% to 90% occurring once. The sequencing used CD4+ or CD8+ T cells sorted from blood, collected in a trial of the OX40 agonist ivuxolimab. The receptors were sampled from an adult with an advanced solid tumor such as melanoma, head and neck, liver or kidney cancer. CDR3s include the opening cysteine and the closing phenylalanine or tryptophan. The D gene is left open where the match is weak. A clone size is listed for some rows: how often the clone was seen (once, few, many), or a class if it is expanded.

.	TRBV7-6	TRBJ2-1	TRBD2	TGTGCCAGCAGCTTGAACATAGCGGGAGGGCCGGTATTAAATGAGCAGTTCTTC	CASSLNIAGGPVLNEQFF
.	TRBV5-8	TRBJ1-5	.	TGTGCCAGCAGCTTGTTGGACGCGCCCCAGCATTTT	CASSLLDAPQHF
.	TRBV6-1	TRBJ1-1	TRBD1	TGTGCCAGCAACGACCAGGGACAGGTGTGGACTGAAGCTTTCTTT	CASNDQGQVWTEAFF
.	TRBV11-3	TRBJ2-2	.	TGTGCCAGCAGCTTAGATAACGGCCCTAGGGCCGGGGAGCTGTTTTTT	CASSLDNGPRAGELFF
.	TRBV7-6	TRBJ2-3	TRBD2	TGTGCCAGCAGCTTAACTTCACGCGGACTAGCCCCCGATACGCAGTATTTT	CASSLTSRGLAPDTQYF
.	TRBV7-6	TRBJ1-4	.	TGTGCCAGCAGTTCCGGGACGGAAAATGAAAAACTGTTTTTT	CASSSGTENEKLFF
.	TRBV6-5	TRBJ2-7	TRBD2	TGTGCCAGCAGTGAGCCGGGAGGGCAGGGCGAGCAGTACTTC	CASSEPGGQGEQYF
.	TRBV11-2	TRBJ2-1	TRBD2	TGTGCCAGCAGCCCTCCCGTGATGACTAGCGTCCATGAGCAGTTCTTC	CASSPPVMTSVHEQFF
.	TRBV25-1	TRBJ1-5	.	TGTGCCAGTAGTGTGGGGAATCAGCCCCAGCATTTT	CASSVGNQPQHF
once	TRBV5-4	TRBJ2-5	.	TGTGCCAGCAGCTTGAGGGGTTCGGAGACCCAGTACTTC	CASSLRGSETQYF
.	TRBV6-5	TRBJ1-5	.	TGTGCCAGCAGTTACTCGAGCATGGGTGGGGGTCAGCCCCAGCATTTT	CASSYSSMGGGQPQHF
.	TRBV7-2	TRBJ1-5	.	TGTGCCAGCAGTCCTCGACGCTGGGGCGAGAATAGCAATCAGCCCCAGCATTTT	CASSPRRWGENSNQPQHF
.	TRBV14	TRBJ2-5	.	TGTGCCAGCAGCCAAGATCGGGGGAGTGGAGAGACCCAGTACTTC	CASSQDRGSGETQYF
.	TRBV18	TRBJ2-2	TRBD1	TGTGCCAGCTCATCGACAGGGGTCACCGGGGAGCTGTTTTTT	CASSSTGVTGELFF
few	TRBV10-3	TRBJ2-7	TRBD2	TGTGCCATCAGTGAAACTAGCGGGAGAATCGGCGAGCAGTACTTC	CAISETSGRIGEQYF
.	TRBV2	TRBJ2-7	.	TGTGCCAGCAGTGATAACTCACTGCTGCAGGGAGGCGAGCAGTACTTC	CASSDNSLLQGGEQYF
.	TRBV5-1	TRBJ2-2	TRBD1	TGCGCCAGCAGCTTGGCCCCAGGGACAGGGTCCGGGGAGCTGTTTTTT	CASSLAPGTGSGELFF
.	TRBV7-9	TRBJ2-3	TRBD1	TGTGCCAGCAGCCGGGACAGGGGGTCGGATACGCAGTATTTT	CASSRDRGSDTQYF
once	TRBV6-5	TRBJ2-1	TRBD2	TGTGCCAGCAGTTACTGGGTAGCGGGAGGGCGTGAGCAGTTCTTC	CASSYWVAGGREQFF
.	TRBV28	TRBJ2-1	TRBD2	TGTGCCAGCAGTTTAGTCCATAGCGGGGAGCAGTTCTTC	CASSLVHSGEQFF
.	TRBV10-3	TRBJ2-5	.	TGTGCCATCAGTGAGTCTCTGGGGTCTCTCCAAGAGACCCAGTACTTC	CAISESLGSLQETQYF
few	TRBV5-6	TRBJ2-1	.	TGTGCCAGCAGCTTGACTAGCTTCACCGTGAATGAGCAGTTCTTC	CASSLTSFTVNEQFF
.	TRBV29-1	TRBJ1-2	.	TGCAGCGTTGAAGAGGCCGCTAAGGGTGGCTACACCTTC	CSVEEAAKGGYTF
.	TRBV5-1	TRBJ1-2	TRBD1	TGCGCCAGCAGCTTGGTACAGGGGCCCATCTATGGCTACACCTTC	CASSLVQGPIYGYTF
.	TRBV27	TRBJ2-4	.	TGTGCCAGCAGTTCTAAAAACATTCAGTACTTC	CASSSKNIQYF
.	TRBV28	TRBJ2-5	.	TGTGCCAGCAGTTCCTACGGGGGGCCGGTAGAGACCCAGTACTTC	CASSSYGGPVETQYF
.	TRBV2	TRBJ1-2	TRBD1	TGTGCCAGCAGTTTTGACAGGGGCCCCTATGGCTACACCTTC	CASSFDRGPYGYTF
.	TRBV29-1	TRBJ1-1	TRBD1	TGCAGCGTTGACAGGGGGCCGGGCACTGAAGCTTTCTTT	CSVDRGPGTEAFF
once	TRBV7-9	TRBJ2-3	TRBD2	TGTGCCAGCAGCTTAGCGTTGCGGGAGGAAGCAGATACGCAGTATTTT	CASSLALREEADTQYF
.	TRBV7-9	TRBJ2-7	.	TGTGCCAGCAGCTCACAGGGTCTCGAGCAGTACTTC	CASSSQGLEQYF
.	TRBV5-3	TRBJ2-1	TRBD2	TGTGCCAGAAGCAAAAACCCGACTAGGACTAGCGGGCCTAATGAGCAGTTCTTC	CARSKNPTRTSGPNEQFF
.	TRBV5-6	TRBJ1-2	TRBD1	TGTGCCAGCAGCGCCGGGACAGGGGATCCTAACTATGGCTACACCTTC	CASSAGTGDPNYGYTF
.	TRBV7-6	TRBJ2-1	TRBD2	TGTGCCAGCAGCTTAATGACTAGCGGGAACAATGAGCAGTTCTTC	CASSLMTSGNNEQFF
.	TRBV5-6	TRBJ2-7	TRBD2	TGTGCCAGCAGCACTGATAGGGCGGGAGGGTCCTACGAGCAGTACTTC	CASSTDRAGGSYEQYF
.	TRBV25-1	TRBJ1-6	.	TGTGCCAGCAGTGAGGGACACGCAAATTCACCCCTCCACTTT	CASSEGHANSPLHF
.	TRBV7-9	TRBJ2-1	.	TGTGCCAGCAGCGCTACCCGACCCGTGGCCAGACACAATGAGCAGTTCTTC	CASSATRPVARHNEQFF
.	TRBV5-4	TRBJ1-2	TRBD1	TGTGCCAGCAGCTCCCCCTTAGGGGGCATCGGCTATGGCTACACCTTC	CASSSPLGGIGYGYTF
.	TRBV9	TRBJ2-6	.	TGTGCCAGCAGCTCCGGGACAACCTCTGGGGCCAACGTCCTGACTTTC	CASSSGTTSGANVLTF
once	TRBV6-1	TRBJ1-2	TRBD1	TGTGCCAGCAGGCCGGACAGGGGATACTATGGCTACACCTTC	CASRPDRGYYGYTF
.	TRBV18	TRBJ2-1	.	TGTGCCAGCTCACCACAACTAGGGGTAGGTGAGCAGTTCTTC	CASSPQLGVGEQFF
.	TRBV5-1	TRBJ1-5	.	TGCGCCAGCAGCTTGGACCCTCAATCAGATGCGAGCTATCAGCCCCAGCATTTT	CASSLDPQSDASYQPQHF
.	TRBV19	TRBJ2-7	TRBD2	TGTGCCAGTAGTAGGGAGACTAGCGGATACTCCTACGAGCAGTACTTC	CASSRETSGYSYEQYF
.	TRBV7-2	TRBJ2-7	TRBD2	TGTGCCAGCAGCTTAGAAGGGGCTAGCGGGTCCTACGAGCAGTACTTC	CASSLEGASGSYEQYF
once	TRBV5-6	TRBJ2-1	.	TGTGCCAGCAGCTTAGGGACACTAATTTCCTACAATGAGCAGTTCTTC	CASSLGTLISYNEQFF
.	TRBV10-2	TRBJ2-7	TRBD2	TGCGCCAGCAGTGATAGGGCAACTAGCGGAGGAACCTACGAGCAGTACTTC	CASSDRATSGGTYEQYF
.	TRBV11-2	TRBJ2-1	TRBD2	TGTGCCAGCAGCTTAGCGGTAGCGGGATCCTACAATGAGCAGTTCTTC	CASSLAVAGSYNEQFF
.	TRBV5-1	TRBJ2-2	.	TGCGCCAGCAGAGTCGGGTCAGGGAGTGCCGGGGAGCTGTTTTTT	CASRVGSGSAGELFF
few	TRBV4-1	TRBJ1-1	TRBD1	TGCGCCAGCAGCCAAGATTATCGCCTTCAGGACAGGGGGCGTAGAAGGACTGAAGCTTTCTTT	CASSQDYRLQDRGRRRTEAFF
.	TRBV11-3	TRBJ2-2	TRBD2	TGTGCCAGCAGCTTCCAGACTAGCGGTAACACCGGGGAGCTGTTTTTT	CASSFQTSGNTGELFF
.	TRBV2	TRBJ1-2	.	TGTGCCAGCAGTGGACGGACAGCCGGTAACTATGGCTACACCTTC	CASSGRTAGNYGYTF
.	TRBV6-1	TRBJ1-5	.	TGTGCCAGCAGTGAAGGGCATGAAAGGGGCAATCAGCCCCAGCATTTT	CASSEGHERGNQPQHF
.	TRBV5-6	TRBJ2-5	.	TGTGCCAGCAGCTTGGGGGCAGGGCGTAGTGGGACCCAGTACTTC	CASSLGAGRSGTQYF
.	TRBV7-2	TRBJ2-7	TRBD2	TGTGCCAGCAGCCCTACTAGCGGGAGGGCCCACGAGCAGTACTTC	CASSPTSGRAHEQYF
.	TRBV11-2	TRBJ1-6	.	TGTGCCAGCAGCTCCCAGGCCGGGACACATTCACCCCTCCACTTT	CASSSQAGTHSPLHF
.	TRBV11-2	TRBJ2-7	TRBD2	TGTGCCAGCAGCTTAGAACTAGCGAGATCCTACGAGCAGTACTTC	CASSLELARSYEQYF
.	TRBV18	TRBJ2-7	TRBD1	TGTGCCAGCTCACCCGGACCGACAGGGCGGGACGAGCAGTACTTC	CASSPGPTGRDEQYF
.	TRBV10-1	TRBJ2-3	.	TGCGCCAGCAGTGAGTCGGGGAGGAAGCAGTATTTT	CASSESGRKQYF
.	TRBV5-5	TRBJ1-2	.	TGTGCCAGCAGCTTGGCAGGGGACTATGGCTACACCTTC	CASSLAGDYGYTF
.	TRBV4-1	TRBJ1-1	TRBD1	TGCGCCAGCAGCCAGCCGGACAGGGGGTTTGACACTGAAGCTTTCTTT	CASSQPDRGFDTEAFF